A single sample is the source of the 25 T cell receptor beta chains below, sequenced in a study of early T cells in non-severe SARS-CoV-2 infection. Each CDR3 protein is one row after TCRdb ran MiXCR on the 5' RACE reads. The repertoire consists of about 22,000 distinct CDR3 sequences, with 4% to 5.5% occurring once and the leading ten covering 15% to 20%. The sequenced sample was whole blood. These receptors were taken from an adult who was a healthcare worker with PCR-confirmed SARS-CoV-2 infection or an uninfected control (not recorded which).

The chain carries TRBV20-1 and TRBJ2-1; TRBD1 is a possible D gene (5 bases). Trimming took 0 bases from V and 9 from J, leaving 18 bases between them. CDR1 is DFQATT, CDR2 SNEGSKA, per germline (reference sequence). This CDR3 has 15 residues. The CDR3 loop is CSARDLTSGISEQFF. In DNA form, the CDR3 reads TGCAGTGCTAGAGATTTGACCTCAGGGATTTCTGAGCAGTTCTTC.

This clonotype appeared many times. This CDR3 reads CASSLAETQYF. CDR3 coding DNA: TGCGCCAGCAGCTTGGCGGAGACCCAGTACTTC. This chain connects TRBV5-1 to TRBJ2-5; D remains ambiguous. V dropped 0 bases and J dropped 5 bases, with 2 bases sitting between them. Looked up from germline, CDR1 is SGHRS and CDR2 is YFSETQ. This CDR3 has 11 amino acids.

This clonotype was seen ten or more times. The chain carries TRBV19 and TRBJ2-7; TRBD1 agrees at 10 bases. The CDR3 length is 14 residues. Germline CDR1 LNHDA, CDR2 SQIVND (reference sequence). Trimming at V came to 3 bases and at J to 3 bases, leaving 2 bases not matched to a gene. The CDR3 DNA is TGTGCCAGTAGTATTCGGGACAGGGGCTACGAGCAGTACTTC. It encodes CASSIRDRGYEQYF. Supplemented by reference TRBV19 and TRBJ2-7, the full variable domain reads DGGITQSPKYLFRKEGQNVTLSCEQNLNHDAMYWYRQDPGQGLRLIYYSQIVNDFQKGDIAEGYSVSREKKESFPLTVTSAQKNPTAFYLCASSIRDRGYEQYFGPGTRLTVT.

This clonotype turned up a few times. This chain connects TRBV29-1 to TRBJ2-1, with D hard to call. V shed 0 bases and J shed 7 bases, with 19 bases lying between them. This CDR3 comprises 16 residues. The germline V gene encodes CDR1 SQVTM and CDR2 ANQGSEA. The CDR3 coding sequence is TGCAGCGTTGAAGATCGCGTGGGCGGAGCGCGTAATGAGCAGTTCTTC. This gives the protein CSVEDRVGGARNEQFF.

The chain joins TRBV29-1 to TRBJ1-1; 7 nucleotides agree with TRBD1. The CDR3 consists of 12 residues. J was trimmed by 3 bases and V by 7 bases; bases with no gene match: 5. Germline V CDR1 and CDR2: SQVTM, ANQGSEA. The CDR3 nucleotides are TGCAGCGGTAATACAGGGGACACTGAAGCTTTCTTT. Its translation is CSGNTGDTEAFF.

This clonotype was seen more than once but under ten times. This chain joins TRBV5-1 and TRBJ2-1; no firm D call. Per the germline V gene, CDR1 is SGHRS and CDR2 is YFSETQ. This CDR3 spans 12 amino acids. Trimming removed 0 bases from V and 8 bases from J, with 6 bases in between. The CDR3 DNA reads as TGCGCCAGCAGCTTGGTTTTCGATGAGCAGTTCTTC. Translating it yields CASSLVFDEQFF.

This clonotype was found many times. This chain connects TRBV25-1 to TRBJ1-2, with 8 bases matching TRBD1. The CDR3 runs 14 residues. Trimming took 4 bases from V and 4 from J; bases not matched to a gene: 5. Germline V gene lookup returns CDR1 MGHDK and CDR2 SYGVNS. The DNA for the CDR3 is TGTGCCAGCAGTGGGACAGGGCCACTCTATGGCTACACCTTC. This translates into CASSGTGPLYGYTF.

This clonotype came up many times. This chain uses TRBV7-9 with TRBJ1-2; D perhaps matches TRBD1 (6 bases). V shed 5 bases and J shed 6 bases, with 16 bases lying between them. CDR1 is SEHNR and CDR2 is FQNEAQ in the germline V gene (reference sequence). The CDR3 extends over 14 amino acids. The CDR3 region has the DNA TGTGCCAGCAGCCCACAGGACAGCCCCAATGGCTACACCTTC. Translation gives CASSPQDSPNGYTF.

This clonotype was detected ten times or more. The V call is TRBV7-3, the J call TRBJ2-7; the match to TRBD2 covers 9 bases. Germline values: CDR1 SGHTA, CDR2 FQGTGA. The CDR3 is 15 amino acids. Losses at the gene ends were 5 bases for V and 2 bases for J; bases not matched to a gene: 7. The CDR3 loop is CASSDSGSPPYEQYF. DNA for the CDR3: TGTGCCAGCAGCGATAGCGGGAGTCCCCCCTACGAGCAGTACTTC.

This clonotype has more than one count but fewer than ten. The chain recombines TRBV4-3 with TRBJ2-4; D ambiguous. This CDR3 contains 15 residues. CDR1 is LGHNA and CDR2 is YSLEER in the germline V gene. The ends were cut back, 0 bases at V and 4 bases at J, with 10 bases in the middle. The chain's CDR3 is CASSQEWRQKNIQYF. CDR3 coding DNA: TGCGCCAGCAGCCAAGAATGGCGTCAGAAAAACATTCAGTACTTC.

This clonotype was seen many times. The rearrangement links TRBV20-1 to TRBJ1-5; D gene unclear. The CDR3 consists of 12 residues. Looked up from germline, CDR1 is DFQATT and CDR2 is SNEGSKA (reference sequence). Deletions cut 4 bases from V and 10 bases from J, with 14 bases between. CDR3 coding DNA: TGCAGTGCTACCCCAGGCTGGCCACCCCAGCATTTT. This sequence encodes CSATPGWPPQHF.

This chain joins TRBV7-9 and TRBJ1-2; D gene ambiguous. The CDR3 consists of 15 residues. V was trimmed by 0 bases and J by 0 bases, leaving 8 bases between them. Per the germline V gene, CDR1 is SEHNR and CDR2 is FQNEAQ (reference sequence). CDR3 DNA sequence: TGTGCCAGCAGCTTAGCGGGAGGAACTAACTATGGCTACACCTTC. Translating it yields CASSLAGGTNYGYTF.

This clonotype turned up a few times. One end of the junction fails to match germline, which may point to a read error. The chain employs TRBV7-9 and TRBJ1-2; D gene ambiguous. Germline loops: CDR1 SEHNR, CDR2 FQNEAQ (reference sequence). The CDR3 runs 11 residues. The CDR3 nucleotides read TGTGCCAGCAGCTTCCTGGACGGTCTAGCCTTC. It encodes CASSFLDGLAF.

The sample holds many counts of this clonotype. V usage is TRBV5-5 and J usage is TRBJ2-2; weak D call: TRBD2 (6 bases). The CDR3 length is 16 residues. V was shortened by 6 bases and J by 1 base, with 16 bases between the two germline ends. From germline, CDR1 is SGHKS and CDR2 YYEKEE (reference sequence). CDR3 sequence: CASNNLRDLNTGELFF. The CDR3 coding sequence is TGTGCCAGCAACAACCTAAGGGACTTGAACACCGGGGAGCTGTTTTTT.

This clonotype was observed many times. V and J are TRBV18 and TRBJ1-1; no clear D gene. CDR3 length equals 14 residues. With 1 base removed from V and 4 bases from J, the gap between germline ends came to 10 bases. The germline V gene encodes CDR1 KGHSH and CDR2 LQKENI. Here the CDR3 reads CASSPQDRGTEAFF. The CDR3 nucleotides are TGTGCCAGCTCACCACAAGATCGGGGCACTGAAGCTTTCTTT.

This clonotype was seen at least ten times. This rearrangement joins TRBV25-1 to TRBJ2-1; D gene ambiguous. The germline V and J ends were trimmed by 3 bases and 4 bases, with 10 bases remaining between them. CDR3 length: 14 residues. The germline CDR1 and CDR2 sequences are MGHDK and SYGVNS. The chain's CDR3 is CASSDVGRYNEQFF. The CDR3 region has the DNA TGTGCCAGCAGTGACGTTGGTCGATACAATGAGCAGTTCTTC.

This clonotype was counted many times. The chain recombines TRBV20-1 with TRBJ1-1, with 8 bases that match TRBD1. Germline CDR1 DFQATT, CDR2 SNEGSKA (reference sequence). The CDR3 length is 13 residues. V shed 1 base, J shed 5 bases, and the junction held 3 bases outside the gene matches. In nucleotides, the CDR3 is TGCAGTGCTAGAGGACAGGGGAGGACTGAAGCTTTCTTT. This translates into CSARGQGRTEAFF.

This clonotype was observed at least ten times. The chain combines TRBV6-5 with TRBJ2-1; D is ambiguous. Trimming cost V 5 bases and J 0 bases, with 11 bases left between them. The CDR3 is 15 residues long. Germline V lookup: CDR1 MNHEY, CDR2 SVGAGI. CDR3 nucleotide sequence: TGTGCCAGCAGTCAGACTCCTTACTCCTACAATGAGCAGTTCTTC. This translates into CASSQTPYSYNEQFF.

This clonotype was observed many times. The chain combines TRBV18 with TRBJ1-2, with a weak D call TRBD1 (5 bases). From germline, CDR1 is KGHSH and CDR2 LQKENI. The CDR3 has 16 amino acids. Trimming took 3 bases from V and 4 from J, leaving 18 bases between them. The CDR3: CASSPLDTRSTYGYTF. CDR3 nucleotides: TGTGCCAGCTCACCTTTGGACACTAGATCGACCTATGGCTACACCTTC.

This clonotype has a handful of counts. The genes are TRBV3-1 and TRBJ1-2; possibly TRBD1 for D (5 bases). Deletions cut 5 bases from V and 5 bases from J, with 12 bases between. CDR3 size: 13 residues. In germline, CDR1 is LGHDT, CDR2 YNNKEL (reference sequence). The CDR3 loop is CASSSTGLYGYTF. The CDR3 nucleotides read TGTGCCAGCAGCTCAACAGGTCTTTATGGCTACACCTTC.

Many counts were recorded for this clonotype. V is TRBV27 and J is TRBJ1-1; D may be TRBD1 (5 bases). V dropped 0 bases and J dropped 3 bases, with 14 bases sitting between them. The CDR3 sequence is 16 residues long. The germline CDR1 and CDR2 sequences are MNHEY and SMNVEV (reference sequence). DNA for the CDR3: TGTGCCAGCAGTTTATCGTGGGCTAGAGGGGACACTGAAGCTTTCTTT. This encodes CASSLSWARGDTEAFF.

Many counts were recorded for this clonotype. V usage is TRBV6-5 and J usage is TRBJ2-7; 8 nucleotides line up with TRBD1. The V gene end was trimmed by 5 bases and the J gene end by 1 base; junction bases not matched to a gene: 7. The V gene's germline CDR1 is MNHEY and CDR2 SVGAGI. The CDR3 runs to 15 residues. The CDR3 sequence: CASSRRDRLSYEQYF. The CDR3 bases are TGTGCCAGCAGTCGCCGGGACAGGCTATCCTACGAGCAGTACTTC.

This clonotype was detected a few times. The chain uses TRBV7-2 and TRBJ2-2, with 7 positions matching TRBD1. Germline CDR1 SGHTA, CDR2 FQGNSA. The V segment lost 4 bases and the J segment 1 base; nucleotides outside the gene matches: 0. The CDR3 covers 14 residues. CDR3 bases: TGTGCCAGCAGCTGGACAGGGAACACCGGGGAGCTGTTTTTT. It codes for CASSWTGNTGELFF.

There are many counts of this clonotype. The chain is built from TRBV7-2 and TRBJ1-5; D remains ambiguous. CDR3 length: 15 residues. V lost 5 bases and J lost 2, with 13 bases in between. Germline CDR1 and CDR2: SGHTA and FQGNSA. This chain's CDR3 is CASSPPGRGNQPQHF. The CDR3 DNA sequence: TGTGCCAGCAGCCCACCGGGGAGAGGCAATCAGCCCCAGCATTTT.

This clonotype showed up many times. This chain uses TRBV6-6 with TRBJ2-1; 10 bases map to TRBD2. V trimming: 7 bases; J trimming: 2 bases; junction bases outside the gene matches: 17. Germline V lookup: CDR1 MNHNY, CDR2 SVGAGI (reference sequence). The CDR3 covers 19 residues. The CDR3 sequence is CASTKLLAGEILPYNEQFF. The CDR3 DNA is TGTGCCAGCACCAAGCTTCTAGCGGGAGAGATTCTCCCCTACAATGAGCAGTTCTTC.